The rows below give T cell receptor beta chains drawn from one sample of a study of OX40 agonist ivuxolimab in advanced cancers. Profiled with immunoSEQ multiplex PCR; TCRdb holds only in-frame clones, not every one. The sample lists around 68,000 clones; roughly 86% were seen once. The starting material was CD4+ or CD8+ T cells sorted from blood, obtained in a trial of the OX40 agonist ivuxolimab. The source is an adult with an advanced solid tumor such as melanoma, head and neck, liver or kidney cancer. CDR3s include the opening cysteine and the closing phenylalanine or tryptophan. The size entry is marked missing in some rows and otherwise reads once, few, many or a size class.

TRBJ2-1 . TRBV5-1 CASSNYRGGYNEQFF
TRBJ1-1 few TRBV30 CAWSWRNTEAFF
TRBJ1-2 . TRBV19 CASSRAGAGYTF
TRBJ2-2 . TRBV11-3 CASRAGGVTGELFF
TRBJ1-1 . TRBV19 CASSRGTGLSMNTEAFF
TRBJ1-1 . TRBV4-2 CASSREQYTEAFF
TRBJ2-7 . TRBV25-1 CASSDTGSLSYEQYF
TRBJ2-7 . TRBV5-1 CASSLRTGVDFQEQYF
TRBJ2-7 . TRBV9 CASSVDGTVSYEQYF
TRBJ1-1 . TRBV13 CASSWRRTEAFF
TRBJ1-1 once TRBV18 CASSPGQGNTEAFF
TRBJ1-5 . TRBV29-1 CSVGGGGNQPQHF
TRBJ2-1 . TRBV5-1 CASSPGGGLYNEQFF
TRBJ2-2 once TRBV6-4 CASMASGGLNTGELFF
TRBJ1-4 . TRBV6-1 CASREGTSKLFF
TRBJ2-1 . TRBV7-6 CASSAQTSLNEQFF
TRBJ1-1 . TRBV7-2 CASSLGGLVSEAFF
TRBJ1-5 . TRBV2 CASGGDGNQPQHF
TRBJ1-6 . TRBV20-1 CSALGLHF
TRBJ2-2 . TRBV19 CASSTPLVRNTGELFF
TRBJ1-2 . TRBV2 CASSRDLYGYTF
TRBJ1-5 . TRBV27 CASRRHYDSDQPQHF
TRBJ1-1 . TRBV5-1 CASSLATANTEAFF
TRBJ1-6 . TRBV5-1 CASSLDGLSDSPLHF
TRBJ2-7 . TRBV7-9 CASSLGLASYEQYF
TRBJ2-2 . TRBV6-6 CASWEERDVGELFF
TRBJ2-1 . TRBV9 CASSVGGGGPVLNEQFF
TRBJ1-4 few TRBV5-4 CASSPGQKDEKLFF
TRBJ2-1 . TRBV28 CASSPRGSRYNEQFF
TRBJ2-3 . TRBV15 CATSNTGPTDTQYF